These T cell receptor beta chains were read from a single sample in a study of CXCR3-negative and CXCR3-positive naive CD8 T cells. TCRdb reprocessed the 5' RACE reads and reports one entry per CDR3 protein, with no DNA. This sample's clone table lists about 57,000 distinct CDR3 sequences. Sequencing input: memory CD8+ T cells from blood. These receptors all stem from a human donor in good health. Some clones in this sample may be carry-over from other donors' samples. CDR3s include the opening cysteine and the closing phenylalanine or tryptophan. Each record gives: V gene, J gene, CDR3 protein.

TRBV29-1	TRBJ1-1	CSVDPLGGRGAFF
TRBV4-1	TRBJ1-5	CASSQGPGGGKGNQPQHF
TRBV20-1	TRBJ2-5	CSAKLAGGPSVQETQYF
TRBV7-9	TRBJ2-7	CASSPLRLYYEQYF
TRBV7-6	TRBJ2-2	CASSSSPGFVTGELFF
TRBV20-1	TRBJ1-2	CSARDQYDYGYTF
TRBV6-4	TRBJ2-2	CASSDSIGYGELFF
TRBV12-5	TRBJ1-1	CASGLDTGGANTEAFF
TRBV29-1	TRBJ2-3	CSVEPGWADTQYF
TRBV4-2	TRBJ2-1	CASSQYFGQDEQFF
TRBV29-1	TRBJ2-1	CSVEGGPGLAYNEQFF
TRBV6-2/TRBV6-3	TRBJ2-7	CASSYGDRGWYEQYF
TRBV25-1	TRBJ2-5	CASGGGRETQYF
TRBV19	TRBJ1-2	CASTIGGVGYTF
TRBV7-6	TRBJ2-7	CASSLGVGTGSYEQYF
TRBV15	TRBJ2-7	CATSRPPWASGDYEQYF
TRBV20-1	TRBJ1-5	CSASLSKGGNQPQHF
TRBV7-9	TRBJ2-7	CASSLEGVSYEQYF
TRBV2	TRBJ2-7	CASSEVGRDYEQYF
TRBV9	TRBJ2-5	CASSVAGAAGETQYF
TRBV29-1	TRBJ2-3	CSVEKSGQGSTDTQYF
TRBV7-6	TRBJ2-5	CASSSGTAKETQYF
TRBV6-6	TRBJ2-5	CASSYPGAGRTQYF
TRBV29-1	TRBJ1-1	CSVKQGRTEAFF
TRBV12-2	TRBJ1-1	CASRLGQKAFF
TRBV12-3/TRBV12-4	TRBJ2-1	CASSLRHNEQFF
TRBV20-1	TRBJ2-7	CSASGLAGEQYF
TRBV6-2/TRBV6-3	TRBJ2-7	CASSYSGATGRYEQYF